The next 12 T cell receptor beta chains were all read from a single sample in a study of T-cell reconstitution after alpha-beta-depleted transplantation in children. Unique molecular identifiers were incorporated into the prepared TCRbeta library. TCRdb reprocessed the PCR reads via MiXCR and lists one record per CDR3 protein. Among over 100,000 distinct CDR3 sequences, approximately 6% were seen once, and the ten largest hold around 5.6%. The material was PBMCs, mostly from graft donor cells, obtained 60 days after TCRalphabeta/CD19-depleted stem cell transplant. The source is a female patient between 2 and 15 years old who had a stem cell transplant for Fanconi anemia, so the T cells may come from the graft donor.

This clonotype was counted ten times or more. This chain uses TRBV28 with TRBJ1-3, with D perhaps TRBD1 (6 bases). V was cut by 3 bases and J by 1 base, with 13 bases left in between. This CDR3 has 16 amino acids. Germline CDR1 is MDHEN and CDR2 is SYDVKM. Here the CDR3 DNA reads TGTGCCAGCAGTTTTTCGACAGGCTGGTCTGGAAACACCATATATTTT. Its protein is CASSFSTGWSGNTIYF.

The V call is TRBV4-2, the J call TRBJ2-1; possible D gene TRBD2, 5 bases. Trimming pared 0 bases from V and 2 bases from J, leaving 14 bases between. The CDR3 is 17 residues long. Germline-derived CDR1 and CDR2 are LGHNA and YNFKEQ. The DNA of the CDR3 is TGTGCCAGCAGCCAAGATAATCTAGGACTCCCCTACAATGAGCAGTTCTTC. This codes for CASSQDNLGLPYNEQFF.

This clonotype was detected many times. The chain recombines TRBV28 with TRBJ2-5; 7 bases match TRBD1. Unmatched junction bases numbered 3, after V lost 6 bases and J lost 2 bases. The CDR3 covers 13 residues. The V gene's germline CDR1 is MDHEN and CDR2 SYDVKM. CDR3 in DNA: TGTGCCAGCAGGGGACAGCTTCAAGAGACCCAGTACTTC. Translation: CASRGQLQETQYF.

This clonotype was detected a few times. J is TRBJ2-5 and V is TRBV5-1; 8 bases are a match to TRBD1. Germline trimming cut 4 bases from V and 5 bases from J; bases unmatched to any gene: 13. The CDR3 extends over 16 amino acids. The germline V gene encodes CDR1 SGHRS and CDR2 YFSETQ. The CDR3 loop reads CASSGIQGVAEETQYF. The CDR3 nucleotides are TGCGCCAGCAGCGGAATACAGGGGGTCGCAGAGGAGACCCAGTACTTC.

This clonotype was picked up many times. This chain uses TRBV20-1 with TRBJ2-3; D is undetermined. Germline assignment: CDR1 DFQATT and CDR2 SNEGSKA (reference sequence). CDR3 length: 13 residues. Deletions cut 0 bases from V and 5 bases from J, with 9 bases between. The CDR3, as DNA: TGCAGTGCTAGAGATAGCATCGGAGATACGCAGTATTTT. Residues: CSARDSIGDTQYF.

This clonotype was picked up a small number of times. The chain carries TRBV10-3 and TRBJ1-5; D gene uncertain. This CDR3 has 17 amino acids. Germline V CDR1 and CDR2: ENHRY, SYGVKD. The germline V and J ends were trimmed by 2 bases and 5 bases, with 19 bases remaining between them. CDR3 nucleotide sequence: TGTGCCATCAGTGAGAACCAACAGTGGGGTGGGCATCAGCCCCAGCATTTT. Encoded protein: CAISENQQWGGHQPQHF.

This clonotype was found many times. The rearrangement uses TRBV5-1 and TRBJ2-7, with 10 bases aligning to TRBD2. CDR1 SGHRS and CDR2 YFSETQ come from the germline V gene. This CDR3 region has 15 residues. J lost 2 bases, V lost 2 bases, and 4 bases had no gene match. The CDR3 region has the DNA TGCGCCAGCAGCTTAACCGGGACTAGCGCCTACGAGCAGTACTTC. Protein product: CASSLTGTSAYEQYF.

In its sample, this clonotype was seen many times. The genes are TRBV7-8 and TRBJ2-7, with a weak D call TRBD1 (7 bases). V lost 1 base and J lost 3, with 13 bases in between. The CDR3 has 15 amino acids. Germline CDR1 reads SGHVS; CDR2 reads FQNEAQ. The CDR3 loop reads CASSLGSGGYYEQYF. CDR3 DNA sequence: TGTGCCAGCAGCTTAGGGTCAGGGGGGTACTACGAGCAGTACTTC. The full variable domain, in which reference TRBV7-8 and TRBJ2-7 provide the parts outside the CDR3, is GAGVSQSPRYKVAKRGQDVALRCDPISGHVSLFWYQQALGQGPEFLTYFQNEAQLDKSGLPSDRFFAERPEGSVSTLKIQRTQQEDSAVYLCASSLGSGGYYEQYFGPGTRLTVT.

The chain is built from TRBV20-1 and TRBJ2-3; D is uncertain. Germline lookup yields CDR1 DFQATT and CDR2 SNEGSKA (reference sequence). The V gene lost 5 bases and the J gene lost 4 bases, with 13 bases spanning the gap. The CDR3 has 13 residues. CDR3 amino acids: CSARPTFADTQYF. The CDR3 region has the DNA TGCAGTGCTCGACCCACGTTCGCAGATACGCAGTATTTT.

The chain is built from TRBV18 and TRBJ2-2, with D tentatively TRBD1 (7 bases). With 2 bases removed from V and 1 base from J, the gap between germline ends came to 17 bases. The V gene's germline CDR1 is KGHSH and CDR2 LQKENI. The CDR3 consists of 18 residues. CDR3 residues: CASSPRGRGPQNTGELFF. DNA of the CDR3: TGTGCCAGCTCACCAAGGGGGCGGGGCCCCCAGAACACCGGGGAGCTGTTTTTT.

The V and J genes are TRBV28 and TRBJ2-3, with D possibly matching TRBD1 (5 bases). The germline V gene encodes CDR1 MDHEN and CDR2 SYDVKM. V was clipped by 0 bases and J by 2 bases, with 9 bases between them. CDR3 size: 15 residues. The CDR3 DNA reads TGTGCCAGCAGTTTATGGACAGAAGTCACAGATACGCAGTATTTT. Translated: CASSLWTEVTDTQYF.

This clonotype was recorded many times. The rearrangement joins TRBV21-1 to TRBJ2-7; no DNA check was done on the table's D call, TRBD1. TRBV21-1 is labeled a pseudogene. CDR3 size: 16 residues. The CDR3 loop is CASSKGGREKAYEQYF. The CDR3 nucleotides are TGTGCCAGCAGCAAAGGGGGGCGGGAGAAGGCCTACGAGCAGTACTTC.